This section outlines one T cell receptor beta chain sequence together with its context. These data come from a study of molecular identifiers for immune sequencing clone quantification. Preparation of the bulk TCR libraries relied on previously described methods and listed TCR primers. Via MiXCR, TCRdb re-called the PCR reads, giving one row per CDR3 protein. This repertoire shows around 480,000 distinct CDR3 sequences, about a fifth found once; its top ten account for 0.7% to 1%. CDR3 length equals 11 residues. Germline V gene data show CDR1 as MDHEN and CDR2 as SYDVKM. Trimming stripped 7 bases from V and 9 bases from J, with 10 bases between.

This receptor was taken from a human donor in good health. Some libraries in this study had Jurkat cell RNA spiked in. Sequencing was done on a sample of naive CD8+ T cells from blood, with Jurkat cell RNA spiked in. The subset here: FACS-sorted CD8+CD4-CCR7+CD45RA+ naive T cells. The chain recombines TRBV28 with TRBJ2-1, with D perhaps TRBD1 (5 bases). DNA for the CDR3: TGTGCCAGCACTTGGGGCACTGAGCAGTTCTTC. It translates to CASTWGTEQFF.